These 10 T cell receptor beta chains share one sample of origin, sequenced in a study of T cell changes during pregnancy in multiple sclerosis. Some clones are missing from TCRdb's copy, which holds only in-frame ones; the method was immunoSEQ multiplex PCR. The sample includes about 50,000 clones, about 92% of them seen just once. The sequencing used CD4+ T cells from peripheral blood mononuclear cells, collected in the third trimester of pregnancy. These receptors were obtained from a female donor with multiple sclerosis, enrolled in a pregnancy study.

This chain links TRBV27 with TRBJ2-7, with TRBD1 matching 8 bases. From germline, CDR1 is MNHEY and CDR2 SMNVEV (reference sequence). V gave up 4 bases and J gave up 3 bases; unmatched junction bases: 11. The length of the CDR3 is 16 residues. CDR3 amino acids: CASSSLRQGPFYEQYF. CDR3 coding DNA: TGTGCCAGCAGTTCCCTCAGACAGGGGCCTTTCTACGAGCAGTACTTC.

The chain joins TRBV2 to TRBJ1-1, with D uncertain. This CDR3 spans 11 amino acids. Trimming left V 3 bases short and J 11 bases short, with 10 bases between. Germline CDR1 reads SNHLY; CDR2 reads FYNNEI. Written as DNA, the CDR3 is TGTGCCAGCAGTGAGGGGAGGGCTGCTTTCTTT. Its protein is CASSEGRAAFF.

The chain links TRBV7-6 to TRBJ2-2; 12 bases map to TRBD2. The V and J ends lost 5 bases and 6 bases, in that order; junction bases with no gene match: 10. The length of the CDR3 is 17 residues. The germline V gene encodes CDR1 SGHVS and CDR2 FNYEAQ. The CDR3 here is CASSRSLGLAGSGELFF. CDR3 sequence (DNA): TGTGCCAGCAGCCGTAGCTTGGGACTAGCGGGTTCCGGGGAGCTGTTTTTT.

This clone appeared a few times. The CDR3 sequence: CASSQLLDYGYTF. The CDR3 DNA follows: TGCGCCAGCAGCCAACTACTAGACTATGGCTACACCTTC. The V and J genes are TRBV4-3 and TRBJ1-2; D is unresolved. The V gene's germline CDR1 is LGHNA and CDR2 YSLEER. Trimming shortened V by 2 bases and J by 3 bases, and 7 bases separated the two germline ends. This CDR3 has 13 residues.

The chain carries TRBV4-1 and TRBJ2-7, with D maybe TRBD1 (6 bases). The CDR3 spans 16 residues. V was clipped by 4 bases and J by 0 bases, with 16 bases between them. Germline CDR1 is MGHRA and CDR2 is YSYEKL. The CDR3 sequence: CASSLDRDTYSYEQYF. The DNA of the CDR3 is TGCGCCAGCAGCCTGGACCGGGACACCTACTCCTACGAGCAGTACTTC.

This clone has only one observation. This chain links TRBV30 with TRBJ1-2, with D tentatively TRBD1 (5 bases). The CDR3 has 14 amino acids. CDR1 is GTSNPN, CDR2 SVGIG, per germline (reference sequence). Trimming shortened V by 0 bases and J by 6 bases, and 14 bases separated the two germline ends. CDR3 sequence (DNA): TGTGCCTGGAGTGTACTGAAGGGGCCTCATGGCTACACCTTC. Residues: CAWSVLKGPHGYTF.

The chain combines TRBV10-3 with TRBJ1-2; D unclear. In germline, CDR1 is ENHRY, CDR2 SYGVKD. The CDR3 totals 13 residues. The V gene lost 1 base and the J gene lost 7 bases, with 10 bases spanning the gap. In DNA, the CDR3 is TGTGCCATCAGTGAGTTGGAGGGTCCTGGCTACACCTTC. This encodes CAISELEGPGYTF.

Points on this clone: No conserved phenylalanine or tryptophan is present at the end of the CDR3, so a read error is the likely explanation. The limits of the CDR3 on the DNA are not certain, so only TCRdb's listed CDR3 is given. This chain connects TRBV15 to TRBJ2-7; the DNA was not used to check the table's D call, TRBD2. Looked up from germline, CDR1 is LNHNV and CDR2 is YYDKDF (reference sequence). The CDR3 totals 13 residues, both ends included. CDR3 protein: CATSRDSVHPETL.

V and J are TRBV6-4 and TRBJ1-2, with D tentatively TRBD1 (6 bases). CDR1 and CDR2 from the germline V gene are MRHNA and SNTAGT. The CDR3 is 14 amino acids. With 6 bases removed from V and 0 bases from J, the gap between germline ends came to 11 bases. This CDR3 reads CASSPGHTNYGYTF. Here the CDR3 DNA reads TGTGCCAGCAGCCCGGGACATACTAACTATGGCTACACCTTC.

The genes are TRBV9 and TRBJ2-3; D is possibly TRBD1 (6 bases). The CDR3 sequence is 16 residues long. CDR1 is SGDLS and CDR2 is YYNGEE in the germline V gene. With 3 bases removed from V and 0 bases from J, the gap between germline ends came to 14 bases. CDR3: CASSARTATSTDTQYF. The CDR3 nucleotides are TGTGCCAGCAGCGCCCGGACAGCCACTAGCACAGATACGCAGTATTTT.